This TCR beta chain was observed in a study of CD8+CD57+ T cells in acquired aplastic anemia. The overall study: Roughly 3 ug was the average amount of DNA from sorted CD4+ and CD8+ cells. Findings and limits, study-wide: About 30 CD8+ CDR3 sequences occurred in both the patients and the controls. Patients showed no significant difference from controls in CD8+ Simpson's diversity.

The template for TCR beta VDJ and CDR3 sequence profiling was genomic DNA. TCRdb reprocessed the reads with MiXCR, giving one entry per CDR3 protein. In the table there are 150,000 to 200,000 distinct CDR3 sequences, 64% of which are singletons. Remarks on this clonotype: Antigen unknown.

The TCR comes from a human donor with severe aplastic anemia or a healthy control (not recorded which). Sequences were obtained from sorted CD4+, CD8+, or CD8+CD57+ T cells (not recorded which) from PBMCs.

The CDR3: CSARMEFEQFF. The DNA for the CDR3 is TGCAGTGCTAGAATGGAGTTTGAGCAGTTCTTC. V is TRBV20-1 and J is TRBJ2-1; D is undetermined. Germline CDR1 is DFQATT and CDR2 is SNEGSKA (reference sequence). Trimming left V 2 bases short and J 9 bases short, with 8 bases between. There are 11 residues in the CDR3.